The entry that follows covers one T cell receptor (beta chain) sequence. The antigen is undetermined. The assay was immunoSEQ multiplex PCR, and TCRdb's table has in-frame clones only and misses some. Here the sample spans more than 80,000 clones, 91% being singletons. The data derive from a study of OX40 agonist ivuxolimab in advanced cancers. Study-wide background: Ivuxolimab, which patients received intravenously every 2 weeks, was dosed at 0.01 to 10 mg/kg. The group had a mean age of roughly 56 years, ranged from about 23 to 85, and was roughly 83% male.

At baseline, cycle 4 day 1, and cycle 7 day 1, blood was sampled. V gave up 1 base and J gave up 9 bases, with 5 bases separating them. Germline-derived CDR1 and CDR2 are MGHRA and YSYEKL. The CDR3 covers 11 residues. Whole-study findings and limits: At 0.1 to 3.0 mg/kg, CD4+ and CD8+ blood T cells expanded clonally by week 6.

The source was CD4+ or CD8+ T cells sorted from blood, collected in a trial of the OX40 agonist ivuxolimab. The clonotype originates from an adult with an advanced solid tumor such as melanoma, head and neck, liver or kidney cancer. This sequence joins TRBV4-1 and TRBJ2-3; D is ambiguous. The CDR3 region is CASSQAATQYF. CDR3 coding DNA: TGCGCCAGCAGCCAAGCAGCCACGCAGTATTTT.